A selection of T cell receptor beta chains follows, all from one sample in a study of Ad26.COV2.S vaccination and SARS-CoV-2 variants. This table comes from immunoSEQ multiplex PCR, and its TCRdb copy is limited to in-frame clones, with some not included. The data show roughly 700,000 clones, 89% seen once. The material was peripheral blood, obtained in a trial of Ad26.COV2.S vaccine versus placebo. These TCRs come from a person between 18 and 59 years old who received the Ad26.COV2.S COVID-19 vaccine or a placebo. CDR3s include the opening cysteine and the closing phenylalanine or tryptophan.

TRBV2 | CASSEDSIGQETQYF
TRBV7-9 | CASSPLGQWDEEKLFF
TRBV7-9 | CASSDTRAGGTDTQYF
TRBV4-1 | CASSQGEDRGKSGELFF
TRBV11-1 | CASRSGQGSTEAFF
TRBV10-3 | CAPPLGRIYGYTF
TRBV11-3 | CASAIGQGNTGELFF
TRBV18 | CASSGLAGGGTDTQYF
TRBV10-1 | CASSGPLLDTGELFF
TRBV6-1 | CASSEPYNSGNTIYF
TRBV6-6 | CASSYGDRGNTGELFF
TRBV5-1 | CASSQDRGRATGELFF
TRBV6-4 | CASSAQRGGGEQFF
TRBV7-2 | CASSPFTTGTDEAFF
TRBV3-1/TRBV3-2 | CASSPPRETQYF
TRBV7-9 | CASSLEIGTIRGYTF
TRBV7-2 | CASSLARQGPYEQYF
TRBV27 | CASSPGTGGWNGYTF
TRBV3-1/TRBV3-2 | CASSQVSGEAFF
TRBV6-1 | CASSEAVSYGYTF
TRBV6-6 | CAGGGPEQFF
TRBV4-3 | CASSQDGGLPNEKLFF
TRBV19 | CASSTEGTDRNTEAFF
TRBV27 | CASSMDWHSYEQYF
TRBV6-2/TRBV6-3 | CASSSDEGLAEGNEQFF
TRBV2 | CASSEGQGWKLFF
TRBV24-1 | CATSDLSYEQYF
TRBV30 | CAWSVGQDTQYF
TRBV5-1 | CASSLEGPPSSYNEQFF
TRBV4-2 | CASSQAGSGLQDTQYF
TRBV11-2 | CASSLFLGDEQFF
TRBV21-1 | CASSHTGTSGSSSSYNEQFF
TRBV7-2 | CASSLVPQGSYEQYF
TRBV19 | CASSMSSGRATGELFF
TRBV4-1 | CASSQPGRSSGNTIYF
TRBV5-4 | CASSLSGSAYEQYF
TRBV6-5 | CASSYSSNSGTYEQYF
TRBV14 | CASSQVPTGGFYTGELFF
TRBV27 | CASSLDRGEAFF
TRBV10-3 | CAISESWRGAYNEQFF
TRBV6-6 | CASSPGPHF